A selection of T cell receptor beta chains follows, all from one sample in a study of PD-L1 blockade in urothelial cancer. TCRdb's table, derived via immunoSEQ multiplex PCR, lists solely in-frame clones and lacks some. This table holds more than 45,000 clones, about 87% found once. The specimen comprised PBMCs, sampled around atezolizumab (anti-PD-L1) treatment. The receptors were gathered from a man older than 75 with urothelial cancer. Both conserved end residues are part of each CDR3. The order of the fields is D gene, V gene, J gene, CDR3 length, clone size, CDR3 DNA, CDR3 protein. The D gene is left open where the match is weak. Some rows have no size entry. The others give once, few or many, or a class for an expanded clone.

-,TRBV9,TRBJ2-1,14,-,TGTGCCAGCAGCGCCCGGGATAGTCGCAATGAGCAGTTCTTC,CASSARDSRNEQFF
-,TRBV19,TRBJ2-7,17,-,TGTGCCCAGACCAGAAGGGGGGGGGAGCCTGATCGGGACGAGCAGTACTTC,CAQTRRGGEPDRDEQYF
TRBD1,TRBV5-1,TRBJ1-1,15,-,TGCGCCAGCAGCTTGGTAGGGGGCCCGGACACTGAAGCTTTCTTT,CASSLVGGPDTEAFF
-,TRBV18,TRBJ2-5,15,once,TGTGCCAGCTCACGAGACAAGGGGGTTGGTGAGACCCAGTACTTC,CASSRDKGVGETQYF
TRBD2,TRBV7-2,TRBJ2-5,15,-,TGTGCCAGCAGCTTACGCGGGGGGTCACGGGAGACCCAGTACTTC,CASSLRGGSRETQYF
-,TRBV7-2,TRBJ2-2,18,-,TGTGCCAGCAGCTCTCCTAGGGGGGAGGGCCGGGGGACCGGGGAGCTGTTTTTT,CASSSPRGEGRGTGELFF
TRBD2,TRBV11-2,TRBJ2-2,16,once,TGTGCCAGCAGCTTAGTCGGGGGGATATGGACCGGGGAGCTGTTTTTT,CASSLVGGIWTGELFF
-,TRBV19,TRBJ1-1,14,-,TGTGCCAGTAAGGTCGGCAGGGAGAACACTGAAGCTTTCTTT,CASKVGRENTEAFF
-,TRBV15,TRBJ1-4,13,once,TGTGCCACCAGCAGAGGTCCTGGCGAAAAACTGTTTTTT,CATSRGPGEKLFF
-,TRBV5-1,TRBJ1-5,14,-,TGCGCCAGCAGCTTGGGGGAGGACAATCAGCCCCAGCATTTT,CASSLGEDNQPQHF
TRBD1,TRBV2,TRBJ2-7,12,-,TGTGCCAGCGAGGGACAGGGCCACGAGCAGTACTTC,CASEGQGHEQYF
-,TRBV7-8,TRBJ1-2,11,-,TGTGCCAGCAGCTTAGACAGGTTTCGCACCTTC,CASSLDRFRTF
-,TRBV10-2,TRBJ2-7,15,-,TGCGCCAGCAGTGAGGCCCGGGACACCCACTACGAGCAGTACTTC,CASSEARDTHYEQYF
-,TRBV5-1,TRBJ2-1,15,-,TGCGCCAGCAGCTTGTATGGGCAGGAAAACAATGAGCAGTTCTTC,CASSLYGQENNEQFF
TRBD1,TRBV5-4,TRBJ2-3,16,-,TGTGCCAGCAGGAGCGGACAGGCCCTCCCCCCAGATACGCAGTATTTT,CASRSGQALPPDTQYF
-,TRBV12-5,TRBJ2-2,14,medium-sized,TGTGCTACAGGCCCGGGAGTCGGCACCGGGGAGCTGTTTTTT,CATGPGVGTGELFF
-,TRBV27,TRBJ2-7,14,-,TGTGCCAGCAGAACAGGGCTTAGCTCCTACGAGCAGTACTTC,CASRTGLSSYEQYF
TRBD2,TRBV19,TRBJ2-7,17,-,TGTGCCAGTAGTATTAGCGGGAGGGCCCTCCCTCGTCACGAGCAGTACTTC,CASSISGRALPRHEQYF
TRBD1,TRBV5-6,TRBJ1-1,15,-,TGTGCCAGCAGCTTCACCGGGACAGGGACCACTGAAGCTTTCTTT,CASSFTGTGTTEAFF
-,TRBV7-2,TRBJ2-7,14,-,TGTGCCAGCAGCTCCCCGGGACTCCTCCACGAGCAGTACTTC,CASSSPGLLHEQYF
-,TRBV30,TRBJ2-7,14,-,TGTGCCTGGAGCCAGGGGAGGGGCCCGATAAGGCAGTACTTC,CAWSQGRGPIRQYF
TRBD1,TRBV19,TRBJ2-4,14,few,TGTGCCAGTAGTGCTAGACAGGGGGTAGACATTCAGTACTTC,CASSARQGVDIQYF
TRBD1,TRBV18,TRBJ2-1,17,-,TGTGCCAGCTCACCAAGACAGGGGCCGAGCTCCTACAATGAGCAGTTCTTC,CASSPRQGPSSYNEQFF
TRBD2,TRBV19,TRBJ2-2,16,-,TGTGCCAGTAGTCCCCCGGGACTAGCGGGCACCGGGGAGCTGTTTTTT,CASSPPGLAGTGELFF
TRBD1,TRBV10-3,TRBJ2-1,16,-,TGTGCCATCAGTGAGAGCTCGGGACAGGGAAACAATGAGCAGTTCTTC,CAISESSGQGNNEQFF
-,TRBV5-1,TRBJ1-2,14,-,TGCGCCAGCAGCTTGGCCGGAGGGGCGGGTGGCTACACCTTC,CASSLAGGAGGYTF
-,TRBV10-2,TRBJ1-1,14,-,TGCGCCAGCAGTGAGCCGCTAGGAGGGGTACGGGCTTTCTTT,CASSEPLGGVRAFF
-,TRBV30,TRBJ2-5,12,-,TGTGCCATCGGACAGTTCCAAGAGACCCAGTACTTC,CAIGQFQETQYF
TRBD1,TRBV28,TRBJ1-1,16,-,TGTGCCAGCAGTTCGGGACAGGGGAATATGAACACTGAAGCTTTCTTT,CASSSGQGNMNTEAFF
TRBD2,TRBV19,TRBJ2-7,16,-,TGTGCCAGTAGCACCCGGGGAGGGGAGGTATCAGAGGAGCAGTACTTC,CASSTRGGEVSEEQYF
-,TRBV30,TRBJ1-2,15,once,TGTGCCTGGAGTGGGACAGCCGGATTCTACTATGGCTACACCTTC,CAWSGTAGFYYGYTF
-,TRBV6-1,TRBJ1-2,14,-,TGTGCCAGCAGGCACGGGACATTACCGGATGGCTACACCTTC,CASRHGTLPDGYTF
TRBD2,TRBV2,TRBJ2-1,16,-,TGTGCCAGCAGCCTCACTGGGCGGGAGGGCCGTAATGAGCAGTTCTTC,CASSLTGREGRNEQFF
-,TRBV6-1,TRBJ2-3,15,-,TGTGCCGGCCAACCGGGACTTGGATTTATAGATACGCAGTATTTT,CAGQPGLGFIDTQYF
TRBD2,TRBV11-3,TRBJ2-2,19,-,TGTGCCAGCAGCCCCACCTCCGGGACTAGCGGGAGGGGCACCGGGGAGCTGTTTTTT,CASSPTSGTSGRGTGELFF
-,TRBV4-3,TRBJ2-1,20,-,TGCGCCAGCAGCCAAGTTCGCCTCTCTCAACGGCCTAGCTCCTACAATGAGCAGTTCTTC,CASSQVRLSQRPSSYNEQFF
TRBD2,TRBV7-9,TRBJ2-4,16,-,TGTGCCAGCAGGCGGTCGGACGGGGGGGCCAAAAACATTCAGTACTTC,CASRRSDGGAKNIQYF
TRBD1,TRBV19,TRBJ1-2,14,-,TGTGCCAGTAGTATCGGGACAGGACCCTATGGCTACACCTTC,CASSIGTGPYGYTF
TRBD2,TRBV7-2,TRBJ2-1,15,-,TGTGCCAGCAGCCGGGGACTAGCGGATTACAATGAGCAGTTCTTC,CASSRGLADYNEQFF
TRBD2,TRBV10-3,TRBJ2-3,14,-,TGTGCCATCATGACTAGCGGGAACACAGATACGCAGTATTTT,CAIMTSGNTDTQYF
TRBD1,TRBV4-2,TRBJ2-1,13,-,TGTGCCAGCAGCCGGACAGGGGGCAATGAGCAGTTCTTC,CASSRTGGNEQFF
-,TRBV6-1,TRBJ1-1,12,-,TGTGCCAGCAGTGACGTCCCCCGGGGGGCTTTCTTT,CASSDVPRGAFF
TRBD1,TRBV5-6,TRBJ2-2,15,-,TGTGCCAGCAGCTTCCGGGACAGGGGAACCGGGGAGCTGTTTTTT,CASSFRDRGTGELFF
-,TRBV5-1,TRBJ1-1,12,-,TGCGCCAGCAGCTTCCAGAACACTGAAGCTTTCTTT,CASSFQNTEAFF
-,TRBV5-1,TRBJ2-5,15,-,TGCGCCAGCAGCTTGTTTGACGGTGACAGGGAGACCCAGTACTTC,CASSLFDGDRETQYF
-,TRBV19,TRBJ2-7,13,-,TGTGCCAGTAGTATCAACGTCCTCGGCGAGCAGTACTTC,CASSINVLGEQYF
TRBD2,TRBV19,TRBJ2-1,15,-,TGTGCCAGTAGTGCCGGACTAGCGGGAAGCAATGAGCAGTTCTTC,CASSAGLAGSNEQFF
-,TRBV7-2,TRBJ2-1,15,-,TGTGCCAGCAGCTTAGATCTAAACAGCTACAATGAGCAGTTCTTC,CASSLDLNSYNEQFF
-,TRBV30,TRBJ2-5,12,-,TGTGCCTGGAACAGGGTACAAGAGACCCAGTACTTC,CAWNRVQETQYF
TRBD2,TRBV9,TRBJ2-1,15,-,TGTGCCAGCGCGCGGGAGGCCTACTCCTACAATGAGCAGTTCTTC,CASAREAYSYNEQFF
-,TRBV5-1,TRBJ1-4,15,few,TGCGCCAGCAGCTTGGGGGGGGTGGAGGCTGAAAAACTGTTTTTT,CASSLGGVEAEKLFF
-,TRBV19,TRBJ2-1,12,-,TGTGCCAGTAGTATCAACTACAATGAGCAGTTCTTC,CASSINYNEQFF
-,TRBV6-1,TRBJ2-4,14,-,TGTGCCAGCACCCCAGGGTTTGCCAAAAACATTCAGTACTTC,CASTPGFAKNIQYF
TRBD1,TRBV6-4,TRBJ1-5,20,-,TGTGCCAGCAGTGACTCTGCCCAGAACTCCGGGACAGGGGTTTTTCAGCCCCAGCATTTT,CASSDSAQNSGTGVFQPQHF